This T cell receptor (beta chain) came from a study of cytomegalovirus exposure and HLA in healthy donors (dated by TCRdb to between 2016 and 2019). Broadly, across the study: According to an earlier analysis of a few hundred of the donors, some 180 million T cells yielded 117 million unique TCR beta sequences and around 300 Gb of sequence data. An early release that covered approximately 600 HLA-typed donors contained 300 to 350 gigabases of sequencing data and around 80 million unique TCR sequences. Of the 398 genotyped donors, about 80% fell in the genetic ancestry cluster associated with self-reported Caucasian donors. The study was designed to test whether signatures of past pathogen exposure could be identified by cataloging public T cell receptors. The T cell repertoires of 666 subjects were profiled by immunosequencing and related to cytomegalovirus serostatus. Besides the first cohort of roughly 640 subjects, a separate validation cohort made up of 120 different subjects was used. The study combined high-throughput TCR immunosequencing, statistical association of individual TCRs with disease status, and machine learning to predict cytomegalovirus infection status. To study patterns of TCR occurrence, a later analysis re-analyzed previously published TCR beta repertoires from 500 to 850 donors and added high-resolution HLA genotyping. The later analysis used no new phenotypic data to find candidate immune exposures, relying instead on TCR beta sequences and their occurrence across donors. To decide whether each TCR beta V gene segment behaved as functional or pseudogenic, an earlier analysis of some 600 of the donors relied on high-throughput TCR beta sequencing. Donor age, sex, ethnicity and CMV serostatus were compiled alongside the repertoire data. A later genetic analysis used genome-wide SNP genotypes for about 65% of the 666 donors, treating that subset as a discovery cohort. All discovery cohort repertoires had been generated using a single sequencing platform. Class I and class II HLA loci were covered by the typing at four-digit resolution. Typing coverage differed by locus: A, B, C, DRB1 and DQB1 were typed in roughly 620-640 donors, DQA1 in roughly 510, DPA1 in some 600, and DPB1 in roughly 470. Roughly five DR-DQ haplotypes were treated as single units for association and clustering because of strong linkage in the cohort. Among approximately 370 genotyped donors of the cohort, an average of approximately 220,000 unique TCR beta nucleotide sequences was sequenced per donor, of which about 19% were non-productive. What the authors observed across the whole study: The 87-base-pair reads could not distinguish some IMGT-functional V segments, including TRBV6-2 and TRBV6-3, so those segments were excluded. A cluster of highly shared sequence variants was judged likely to represent a technical artifact of the sequencing pipeline. While some public TCRs were present in many individuals, most TCR sequences turned up only very rarely across donors. Because counts were too low, approximately 18 rarely observed V segments, including chromosome 9 orphons, were excluded from the earlier analysis of roughly 580 of the donors. In an earlier analysis of several hundred of the donors, most TCR beta V segments were observed in productive rearrangements about 87% or about 30% of the time, broadly matching IMGT annotations. A total of about 180 TCR beta chains were listed by the study as associated with cytomegalovirus. Linkage disequilibrium might explain the correlated functional status among segregating V segments, but an unknown experimental factor could not be excluded. In a later analysis, most CMV-associated TCR beta chains were found to appear HLA-restricted, with HLA associations seemingly driven largely by CMV exposure. In a later analysis, the rate of TCR association differed among HLA loci, with DRB1 alleles having the most associated TCRs and HLA-C alleles having the fewest. In vitro tests confirmed that three of the cytomegalovirus-associated TCR beta chains recognize cytomegalovirus antigens. A later genetic analysis reported fewer N-insertions in productive TCRs among donors in an Asian-associated ancestry cluster than the roughly 620-donor mean. Because HLA typing was unavailable for some donors at each locus, only the typed subset was used in association tests. In a later genetic analysis, a missense DCLRE1C variant was associated with V-gene and J-gene trimming of TCR beta chains, and the association was replicated in an independent cohort. The classifier was reported to diagnose cytomegalovirus status with high specificity and sensitivity in both the original and validation cohorts. A further reported finding was that TCR beta sequences accurately predicted the HLA-A and HLA-B alleles for most subjects in the first cohort. Immune exposure information for the cohort was limited to CMV serostatus. Roughly uniform sequencing depth across donors was assumed in presence/absence analyses, although this assumption may not hold. The authors suggested that the approach could potentially be generalized to other disease states and immunological phenotypes. Only TCR beta chains were sequenced in this cohort, and the absence of alpha or paired-chain data limited detectable features. A later analysis reported that several top co-occurrence clusters appeared linked to parvovirus B19, influenza, CMV and Epstein-Barr virus. Strong co-occurrence of HLA alleles, especially DR and DQ, made assigning TCR associations to individual alleles difficult. In a later analysis, around 17,000 TCR beta sequences were associated with specific HLA alleles at a false discovery rate of 0.05. A later analysis found that HLA-associated TCR beta chains were more clonally expanded and had lower generation probabilities than equally common non-associated chains.

The germline V gene (reference sequence) supplies CDR1 LNHDA and CDR2 SQIVND. The trim is 6 bases for V and 4 bases for J, with a gap of 13 bases between the germline ends. The CDR3 has 14 amino acids, counting the end cysteine and phenylalanine. Only CDR3 DNA remains: 42 bases, in frame from the first base. A remark on this clone: The target of this receptor is not known. No clone much larger than this one lies a single base away; base qualities are absent.

The cohort comprised fewer than 750 healthy bone marrow donors. Cohort members were all nominally healthy when sampled, although unrecorded immune exposures were likely present. The donor tested CMV seropositive and was one of the 289 seropositive cohort members. A peripheral blood sample was provided by each donor, and peripheral blood mononuclear cells were used for TCR beta sequencing. The Qiagen DNeasy Blood Extraction Kit was used to extract genomic DNA from the blood cell samples. The method was the immunoSEQ multiplex PCR assay. For the multiplex PCR, a mixture combining 60 forward primers for TCR Vbeta segments and 13 reverse primers for TCR Jbeta segments was used. Amplification of the CDR3 region of rearranged TCR beta genes was performed with a multiplex PCR assay on genomic DNA. On the Illumina HiSeq System, the amplified TCR beta libraries were sequenced as 87-base-pair reads. The authors' pipeline ran thus. A later analysis tallied 70 million to 100 million unique TCR beta chains across the 550 to 850 repertoires, and about 10 million of those chains were shared by two or more donors. To remove PCR and sequencing errors, raw reads were error-corrected and collapsed into unique sequences using a nearest-neighbor algorithm that merged closely related sequences. To assign V, D and J gene segments, CDR3 sequences were aligned to IMGT reference sequences. For a sequence to be retained, a match of at least six nucleotides to both a V gene segment and a J gene segment was required. Rearrangements were called productive when the CDR3 lacked stop codons and stayed in frame with V and J; all others were non-productive. CDR3 was defined by IMGT convention, running from the second conserved V-encoded cysteine to the conserved J-encoded phenylalanine. Sequences without an unambiguous match to a single V gene segment were excluded from the earlier analysis of about 630 of the donors. In an earlier analysis of approximately 560 of the donors, a V segment was called functional when productive rearrangements were above 56.7%, and segregating when the standard deviation between donors exceeded 5%. To diagnose cytomegalovirus status from the catalog of TCR beta chain sequences, a statistical classification framework was built. In a later analysis, V and J genes were assigned by comparing TCR nucleotide sequences against IMGT/GENE-DB human TR gene sequences. Using the TCRdist pipeline, a later analysis assigned CDR3 sequences along with most-parsimonious VDJ recombination scenarios. A later analysis defined each TCR beta chain by its CDR3 amino acid sequence plus V-gene family, and excluded reads lacking a unique V-gene family. A later analysis removed 600 or so highly shared, low-generation-probability nucleotide sequences to deal with suspected cross-contamination and a sequencing artifact. A later analysis calculated a clonal expansion index for each public chain from normalized within-repertoire ranks of inferred template counts. In a later analysis, generation probabilities were computed with a VDJ recombination model fitted to out-of-frame rearrangements, and the resulting probabilities were checked against IGoR. Hypergeometric tests were used in a later analysis to score TCR-TCR, TCR-HLA and TCR-CMV co-occurrence, with a repertoire-size bias correction applied to the TCR pairs. To estimate false discovery rates, a later analysis permuted the HLA or CMV assignments 20 times. A later analysis grouped co-occurring TCRs with DBSCAN, adding TCRdist sequence similarity when clustering within HLA-allele-positive subsets. Repertoires with fewer than 30,000 or more than 120,000 public chains, plus five repertoires with anomalous nucleotide sharing, were excluded from co-occurrence clustering. Sourced from immuneACCESS, this table was stored by TCRdb with only in-frame sequences that have V and J called. A share of the clones is absent; for the studies checked, an unresolved V gene accounts for under half, and the remainder has no known explanation. D and trimming come from the DNA, and the V and J calls and clone size come from that table. In all, the sample holds some 180,000 clones, and 12% of those were seen once. Under 10% of the sample belongs to the ten largest clones.

Sequenced material: PBMCs. The clonotype was recovered from a man between 50 and 59 years old in good health and CMV-seropositive. The chain is assembled from TRBV19 and TRBJ1-3; TRBD1 is a possible D gene, resting on 5 matching bases. The CDR3 in this case is CASSPGGYGNTIYF. The DNA sequence is given as TGTGCCAGTAGCCCCGGGGGGTACGGAAACACCATATATTTT. Reference TRBV19 and TRBJ1-3 genes cover what lies past the CDR3, so the full variable domain is DGGITQSPKYLFRKEGQNVTLSCEQNLNHDAMYWYRQDPGQGLRLIYYSQIVNDFQKGDIAEGYSVSREKKESFPLTVTSAQKNPTAFYLCASSPGGYGNTIYFGEGSWLTVV.